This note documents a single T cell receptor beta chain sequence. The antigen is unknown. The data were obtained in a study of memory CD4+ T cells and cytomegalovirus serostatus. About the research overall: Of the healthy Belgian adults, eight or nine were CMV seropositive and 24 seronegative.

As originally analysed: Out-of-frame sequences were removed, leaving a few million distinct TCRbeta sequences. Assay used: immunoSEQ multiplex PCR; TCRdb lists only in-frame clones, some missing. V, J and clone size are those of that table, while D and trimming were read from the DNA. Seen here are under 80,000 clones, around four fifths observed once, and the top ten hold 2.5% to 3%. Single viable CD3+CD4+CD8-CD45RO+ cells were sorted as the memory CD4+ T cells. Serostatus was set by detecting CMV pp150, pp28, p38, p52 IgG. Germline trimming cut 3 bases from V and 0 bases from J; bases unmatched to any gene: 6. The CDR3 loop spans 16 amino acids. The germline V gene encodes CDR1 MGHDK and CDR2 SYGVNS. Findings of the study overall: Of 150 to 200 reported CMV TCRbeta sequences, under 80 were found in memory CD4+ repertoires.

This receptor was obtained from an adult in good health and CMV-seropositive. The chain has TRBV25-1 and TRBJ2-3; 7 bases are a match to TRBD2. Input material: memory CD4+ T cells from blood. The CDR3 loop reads CASSEGAGSSTDTQYF. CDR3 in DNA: TGTGCCAGCAGTGAGGGAGCGGGAAGTAGCACAGATACGCAGTATTTT.